This TCR beta chain originates from a study of PD-L1 blockade in urothelial cancer. Assay: immunoSEQ multiplex PCR; the TCRdb copy retains only in-frame clones and omits some. The sample has about 76,000 clones, roughly 80% seen once. The V gene lost 6 bases and the J gene lost 0 bases, with 15 bases spanning the gap. Germline CDR1 reads MNHNS; CDR2 reads SASEGT. There are 15 residues in the CDR3. J is TRBJ2-7 and V is TRBV6-1; D gene ambiguous. The clonotype comes from a man in his 70s with urothelial cancer. The input for sequencing was PBMCs, taken around atezolizumab (anti-PD-L1) treatment. The CDR3 coding sequence is TGTGCCAGCAGCGATCCTCCGACGGGCTCCTACGAGCAGTACTTC. Translation gives CASSDPPTGSYEQYF.